The 11 T cell receptor beta chains reported below all come from one sample, sequenced in a study of cytomegalovirus exposure and HLA in healthy donors. PCR amplification relied on 60 Vbeta primers (plus 13 Jbeta primers). Sequenced by immunoSEQ multiplex PCR; TCRdb stores in-frame clones only, minus some. The sample is made up of approximately 93,000 clones, and the top ten hold roughly 3% of it. The sequencing sample was made of PBMCs. These receptors all come from a woman in her twenties or thirties in good health and CMV-seronegative.

The chain couples TRBV7-9 to TRBJ1-2, with a possible D match to TRBD1 (5 bases). The germline CDR1 and CDR2 sequences are SEHNR and FQNEAQ (reference sequence). The CDR3 runs to 16 residues. Trimming took off 2 bases at V and 4 bases at J, with 17 bases between the two ends. The CDR3, as DNA: TGTGCCAGCAGCTTAATCCGGTCAAAGGGGTCCTATGGCTACACCTTC. Its translation is CASSLIRSKGSYGYTF.

On this clone itself: At one of its ends the junction is not consistent with the germline gene, which may arise from a read error. The chain uses TRBV5-1 and TRBJ2-6; weak D call: TRBD1 (6 bases). Germline V gene sequence: CDR1 SGHRS, CDR2 YFSETQ. This CDR3 has 17 amino acids. This CDR3 reads CASCLQGLDSGANVLTF. For the CDR3, the DNA is TGCGCCAGCTGCTTGCAGGGGCTCGACTCTGGGGCCAACGTCCTGACTTTC.

The chain joins TRBV4-2 to TRBJ2-1; 8 positions agree with TRBD2. The ends lost 0 bases at V and 1 base at J; junction bases unmatched: 11. Germline CDR1 is LGHNA and CDR2 is YNFKEQ. The CDR3 contains 19 residues. The CDR3: CASSQEGRGSGSSYNEQFF. The CDR3 DNA follows: TGTGCCAGCAGCCAAGAAGGGCGGGGAAGCGGGAGTTCCTACAATGAGCAGTTCTTC.

The chain links TRBV6-5 to TRBJ2-1; 12 bases align to TRBD2. Germline V lookup: CDR1 MNHEY, CDR2 SVGAGI. The CDR3 runs to 15 residues. The junction had 6 bases not matched to a gene; V was cut back by 7 bases and J by 5 bases. CDR3 loop: CASTLAGGPHNEQFF. DNA for the CDR3: TGTGCCAGCACCCTAGCGGGAGGGCCCCACAATGAGCAGTTCTTC.

This chain uses TRBV28 with TRBJ1-3; a weak D match, TRBD1 (6 bases). The CDR3 spans 15 residues. Germline V CDR1 and CDR2: MDHEN, SYDVKM. The ends were cut back, 6 bases at V and 0 bases at J, with 12 bases in the middle. The CDR3 DNA reads TGTGCCAGCAGCCTCAACAGGGTCTCTGGAAACACCATATATTTT. Its translation is CASSLNRVSGNTIYF.

The chain carries TRBV5-1 and TRBJ2-2; the D gene is possibly TRBD2 (7 bases). The CDR3 is made up of 15 amino acids. V was trimmed by 3 bases and J by 4 bases, leaving 13 bases between them. Germline V CDR1 and CDR2: SGHRS, YFSETQ. The CDR3 is CASSWGGATTGELFF. CDR3 DNA sequence: TGCGCCAGCAGCTGGGGGGGGGCGACCACCGGGGAGCTGTTTTTT.

A word on this clone: The germline gene is not matched at one end of the junction; a read error may be the cause. The rearrangement links TRBV5-1 to TRBJ2-7, with D unresolved. Germline CDR1 is SGHRS and CDR2 is YFSETQ. CDR3 length equals 13 residues. As DNA, the CDR3 is TGCGCCAGCCGCTTCCCGGGCTCCTACGAGCAGTACTTC. Its translation is CASRFPGSYEQYF.

The rearrangement uses TRBV11-2 and TRBJ2-1, with 8 positions matching TRBD1. Germline V CDR1 and CDR2: SGHAT, FQNNGV. V was pared by 1 base and J by 7 bases, with 6 bases of the junction left unmatched. There are 15 residues in the CDR3. CDR3: CASSLAPGGVNEQFF. The CDR3 DNA sequence: TGTGCCAGCAGCTTAGCCCCAGGGGGCGTGAATGAGCAGTTCTTC.

CDR3 in DNA: TGTGCCAGCAGCTACACTAGCGGGGGCACAGATACGCAGTATTTT. It specifies CASSYTSGGTDTQYF. This sequence joins TRBV5-6 and TRBJ2-3, with 10 bases lining up with TRBD2. J lost 1 base, V lost 3 bases, and 2 bases had no gene match. The germline V gene has CDR1 SGHDT and CDR2 YYEEEE. CDR3 size: 15 residues. The full variable domain, rest sourced from reference TRBV5-6 and TRBJ2-3, is DAGVTQSPTHLIKTRGQQVTLRCSPKSGHDTVSWYQQALGQGPQFIFQYYEEEERQRGNFPDRFSGHQFPNYSSELNVNALLLGDSALYLCASSYTSGGTDTQYFGPGTRLTVL.

The rearrangement joins TRBV19 to TRBJ2-7; TRBD1 matches at 7 bases. This CDR3 has 14 amino acids. CDR1 and CDR2 from the germline V gene are LNHDA and SQIVND (reference sequence). V gave up 6 bases and J gave up 3 bases; unmatched junction bases: 8. CDR3 sequence (DNA): TGTGCCAGTAGAACCCGGGACAGTATCTACGAGCAGTACTTC. As protein: CASRTRDSIYEQYF.

V is TRBV5-1 and J is TRBJ2-7, with D possibly TRBD1 on 5 matching bases. The germline gives CDR1 SGHRS, CDR2 YFSETQ. With 2 bases removed from V and 4 bases from J, the gap between germline ends came to 13 bases. The CDR3 is 14 amino acids. CDR3 amino acids: CASSFNLGLYEQYF. CDR3 bases: TGCGCCAGCAGCTTTAATCTGGGGCTTTACGAGCAGTACTTC.